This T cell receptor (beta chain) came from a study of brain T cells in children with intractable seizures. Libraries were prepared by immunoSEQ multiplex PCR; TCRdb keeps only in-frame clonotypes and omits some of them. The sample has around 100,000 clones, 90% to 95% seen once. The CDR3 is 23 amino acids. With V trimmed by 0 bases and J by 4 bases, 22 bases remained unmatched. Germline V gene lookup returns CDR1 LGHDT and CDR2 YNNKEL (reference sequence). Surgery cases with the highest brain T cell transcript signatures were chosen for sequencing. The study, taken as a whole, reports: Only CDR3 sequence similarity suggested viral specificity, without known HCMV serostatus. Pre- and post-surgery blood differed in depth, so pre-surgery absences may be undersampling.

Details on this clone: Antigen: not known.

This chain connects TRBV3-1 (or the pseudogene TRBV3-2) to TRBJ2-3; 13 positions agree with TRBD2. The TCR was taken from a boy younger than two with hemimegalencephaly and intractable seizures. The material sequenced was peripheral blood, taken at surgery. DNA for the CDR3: TGTGCCAGCAGCCAAGATTCCTCGTTGGCAGGCTTGACTAGCGGGAGGTCTGCAGATACGCAGTATTTT. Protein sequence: CASSQDSSLAGLTSGRSADTQYF.